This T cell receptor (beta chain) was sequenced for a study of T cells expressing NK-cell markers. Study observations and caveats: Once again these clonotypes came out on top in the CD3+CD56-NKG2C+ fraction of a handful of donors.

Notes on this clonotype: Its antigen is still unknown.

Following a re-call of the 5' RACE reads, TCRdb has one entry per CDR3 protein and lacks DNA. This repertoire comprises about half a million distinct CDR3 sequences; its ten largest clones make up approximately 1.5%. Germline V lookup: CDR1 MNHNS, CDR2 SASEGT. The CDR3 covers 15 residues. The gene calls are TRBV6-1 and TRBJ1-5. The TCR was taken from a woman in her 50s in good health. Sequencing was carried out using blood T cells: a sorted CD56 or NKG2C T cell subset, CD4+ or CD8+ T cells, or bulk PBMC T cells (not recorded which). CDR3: CASSGQINPNQPQHF.